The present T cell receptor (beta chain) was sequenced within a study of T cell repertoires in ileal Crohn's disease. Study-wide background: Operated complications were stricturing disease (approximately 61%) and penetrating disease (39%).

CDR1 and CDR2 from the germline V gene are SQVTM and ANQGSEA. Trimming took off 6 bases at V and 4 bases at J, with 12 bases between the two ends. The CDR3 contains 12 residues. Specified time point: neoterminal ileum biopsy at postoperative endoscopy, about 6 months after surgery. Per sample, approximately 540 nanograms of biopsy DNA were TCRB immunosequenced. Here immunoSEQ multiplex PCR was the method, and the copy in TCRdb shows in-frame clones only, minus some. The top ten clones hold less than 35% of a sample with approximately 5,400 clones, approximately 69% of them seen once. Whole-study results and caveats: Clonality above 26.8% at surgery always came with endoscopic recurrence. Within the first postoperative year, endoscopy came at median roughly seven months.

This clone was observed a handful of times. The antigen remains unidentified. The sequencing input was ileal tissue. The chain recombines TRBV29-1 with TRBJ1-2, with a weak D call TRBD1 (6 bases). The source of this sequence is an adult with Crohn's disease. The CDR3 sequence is CSVPQGSYGYTF. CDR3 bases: TGCAGCGTCCCCCAGGGGTCCTATGGCTACACCTTC.